This T cell receptor (beta chain) appears in the sequencing data of a study of CD8 T cells in ankylosing spondylitis. This clonotype has more than one count but fewer than ten. The CDR3 consists of 14 residues. Germline V gives CDR1 LNHDA, CDR2 SQIVND (reference sequence). V lost 9 bases, J lost 0 bases, and 14 bases lay in between. MiXCR, applied by TCRdb to the 5' RACE reads, yields one record per CDR3 protein. The sample carries about 250,000 distinct CDR3 sequences, over 30% recorded once. The J gene is TRBJ1-1, the V gene TRBV19; D is possibly TRBD1 (5 bases). The material sequenced was blood, either unsorted or a sorted T cell fraction (not recorded which). The TCR originated in a male donor with ankylosing spondylitis or in good health (not recorded which). For the CDR3, the DNA is TGTGCCAGCTCGGGGGGTCCAATGAACACTGAAGCTTTCTTT. Residues: CASSGGPMNTEAFF.